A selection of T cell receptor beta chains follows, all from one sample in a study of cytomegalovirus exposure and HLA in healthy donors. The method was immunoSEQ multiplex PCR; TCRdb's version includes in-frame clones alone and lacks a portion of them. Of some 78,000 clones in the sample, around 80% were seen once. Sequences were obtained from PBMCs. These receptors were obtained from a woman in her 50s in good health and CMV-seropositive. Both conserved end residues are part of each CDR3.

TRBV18 CASSPGQAGAYEQYF
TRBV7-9 CASSLRGGNTGELFF
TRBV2 CASRGQPSPGEKLFF
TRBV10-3 CAISELGGEQYF
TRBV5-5 CASSLHPQDGSYNEQFF
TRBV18 CASSPLAGGETQYF
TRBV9 CASSVEDRETDTQYF
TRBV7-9 CASSLSGGATETQYF
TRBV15 CATSRPGTGGYEQFF
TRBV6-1 CASRRGPYQETQYF
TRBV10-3 CAISVVVNNEQFF
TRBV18 CASSPRTGEYGYTF
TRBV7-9 CASNPELSGTSRKQYF
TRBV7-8 CASSLTRISFQPQHF
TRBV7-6 CASSRTGGTMNTEAFF
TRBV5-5 CASSFWEGTALFLNTEAFF
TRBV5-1 CASSSFGVTVANIAEAFF
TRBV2 CASSEAWDRVAGEQFF
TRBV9 CASSAWDSPNYGYTF
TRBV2 CASRAGRGDEQFF
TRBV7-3 CASSVNRGQPQHF
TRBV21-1 CASSKARPGVRYGYTF
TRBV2 CASSDYQRELVYTQYF
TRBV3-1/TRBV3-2 CASSPPFTF
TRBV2 CASSELNRQETQYF
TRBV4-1 CASSQDRGHEAFF
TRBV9 CASSLTTDTQYF
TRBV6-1 CASTSFVGGDYEQYF
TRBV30 CAWDAGVSGANVLTF
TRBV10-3 CAISGGGSTNEKLFF
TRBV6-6 CASRLTSGNTGELFF
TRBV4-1 CASSQDGRLDTQYF
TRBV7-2 CASSWGVSESSPLHF
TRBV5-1 CASTFGQSSGNTIYF
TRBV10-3 CAISPQRTRYEQYF
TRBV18 CASSPRSQSYTEAFF
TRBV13 CASSRLAGGRTLTDTQYF
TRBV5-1 CASSSGMTGELFF
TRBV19 CASSTQEDTEAFF
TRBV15 CATSRGEAYASTDTQYF
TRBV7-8 CASSFATGANVLTF
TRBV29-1 CSVVDRSNTGELFF
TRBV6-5 CASSEHNRLEVFF
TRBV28 CATNSVNTEAFF
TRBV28 CASVTSDSGFYGYTF
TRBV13 CASSFSGAYNEQFF
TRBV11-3 CASSFGQASYNEQFF
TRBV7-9 CASSLAVGLISYEQYF
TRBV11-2 CASSLAPSVQGVRGTQYF
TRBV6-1 CASNDRTGTLYF
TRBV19 CASSEAMNTEAFF
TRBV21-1 CASSVRDNYGYTF
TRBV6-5 CASSLRGGTNEKLFF